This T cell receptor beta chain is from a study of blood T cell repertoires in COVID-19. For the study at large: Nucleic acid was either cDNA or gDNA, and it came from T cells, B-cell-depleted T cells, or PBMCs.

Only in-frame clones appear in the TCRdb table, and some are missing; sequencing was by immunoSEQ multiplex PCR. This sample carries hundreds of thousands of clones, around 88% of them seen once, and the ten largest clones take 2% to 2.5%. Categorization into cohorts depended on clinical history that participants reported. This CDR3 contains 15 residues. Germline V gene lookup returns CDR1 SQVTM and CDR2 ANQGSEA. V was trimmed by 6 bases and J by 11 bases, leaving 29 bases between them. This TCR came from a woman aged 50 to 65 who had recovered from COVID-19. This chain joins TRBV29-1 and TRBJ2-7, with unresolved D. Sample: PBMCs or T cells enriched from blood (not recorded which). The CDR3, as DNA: TGCAGCGTACTGATTAGTCCAGGCTCTCCATGGAAAAAGTACTTC. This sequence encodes CSVLISPGSPWKKYF.